This entry lists 30 T cell receptor beta chains sequenced from one sample in a study of T-cell reconstitution after alpha-beta-depleted transplantation in children. A library of TCRbeta sequences, prepared with unique molecular identifiers, was generated. One entry per CDR3 protein results from TCRdb running MiXCR on the PCR reads. This sample carries roughly 590,000 distinct CDR3 sequences, roughly 17% of them seen once, and the ten largest clones take 1.1%. The sample here was PBMCs from the stem cell graft donor, taken from the stem cell graft. Receptor source: a human donor who donated a stem cell graft to a child with acute myeloid leukemia.

There are many counts of this clonotype. The chain recombines TRBV5-5 with TRBJ2-1, with D tentatively TRBD1 or TRBD2 (5 bases each). This CDR3 region has 11 residues. Germline lookup yields CDR1 SGHKS and CDR2 YYEKEE (reference sequence). Trimming took off 4 bases at V and 9 bases at J, with 8 bases between the two ends. This CDR3 is CASSPGTEQFF. The DNA of the CDR3 is TGTGCCAGCAGCCCAGGGACTGAGCAGTTCTTC.

This clonotype came up many times. This chain links TRBV29-1 with TRBJ1-1, with D possibly being TRBD1 (5 bases). CDR3 size: 14 residues. Germline CDR1 and CDR2: SQVTM and ANQGSEA. The V gene lost 7 bases and the J gene lost 5 bases, with 20 bases spanning the gap. The CDR3 DNA reads TGCAGCGCCGCCGCGGTCCAGGGCTCTACTGAAGCTTTCTTT. Its protein product is CSAAAVQGSTEAFF.

In this sample, this clonotype turned up a few times. The chain joins TRBV25-1 to TRBJ1-6; the D gene is possibly TRBD1 (5 bases). The CDR3 loop spans 14 amino acids. The germline gives CDR1 MGHDK, CDR2 SYGVNS. The V and J ends lost 10 bases and 7 bases respectively, with 17 bases between them. CDR3 sequence reads: CATSPGGYNSPLHF. The CDR3 DNA reads TGTGCCACCTCCCCCGGGGGATACAATTCACCCCTCCACTTT. The entire variable domain, with the rest obtained from reference TRBV25-1 and TRBJ1-6, is as follows: EADIYQTPRYLVIGTGKKITLECSQTMGHDKMYWYQQDPGMELHLIHYSYGVNSTEKGDLSSESTVSRIRTEHFPLTLESARPSHTSQYLCATSPGGYNSPLHFGNGTRLTVT.

This clonotype appeared a few times. The genes are TRBV5-5 and TRBJ2-5; D gene uncertain. This CDR3 contains 13 residues. CDR1 and CDR2 (germline): SGHKS, YYEKEE (reference sequence). V lost 4 bases to trimming and J lost 4 bases, with 11 bases between them. The CDR3 DNA reads as TGTGCCAGCAGCCGCACTCTTACAGAGACCCAGTACTTC. Translating gives CASSRTLTETQYF.

CDR3 coding DNA: TGTGCCAGCAGCTTAGCAGGTGGACGGGGAGAAGCTTTCTTT. This sequence encodes CASSLAGGRGEAFF. The chain is built from TRBV13 and TRBJ1-1; D gene ambiguous. The CDR3 is made up of 14 amino acids. Between the trimmed V and J ends, which lost 1 base and 8 bases, there was a span of 14 bases. Germline assignment: CDR1 PRHDT and CDR2 FYEKMQ (reference sequence).

The V call is TRBV12-3 or TRBV12-4, the J call TRBJ1-5, with 11 bases fitting TRBD1. The CDR3 is 17 residues long. With 3 bases clipped from V and 4 bases from J, the junction kept 8 bases outside the gene matches. CDR3 protein: CASSFGAGTGGNQPQHF. The CDR3 region has the DNA TGTGCCAGCAGTTTTGGGGCCGGGACAGGGGGAAATCAGCCCCAGCATTTT.

This clonotype appeared a few times. This chain joins TRBV12-3 or TRBV12-4 and TRBJ1-6, with a possible D match to TRBD1 (5 bases). Deletions cut 4 bases from V and 7 bases from J, with 14 bases between. The length of the CDR3 is 15 residues. The chain's CDR3 is CASSSLRQTNSPLHF. The CDR3 DNA sequence: TGTGCCAGCAGTTCCCTTCGACAGACCAATTCACCCCTCCACTTT.

This clonotype was recorded at least ten times. This chain connects TRBV20-1 to TRBJ2-5; weak D call: TRBD2 (6 bases). Germline CDR1 and CDR2: DFQATT and SNEGSKA (reference sequence). The CDR3 loop spans 18 amino acids. Trimming removed 0 bases from V and 1 base from J, with 21 bases in between. CDR3 amino acids: CSARDRSRWGDLQETQYF. The CDR3 DNA sequence: TGCAGTGCTAGAGATAGAAGTCGTTGGGGGGACCTCCAAGAGACCCAGTACTTC.

In this sample, this clonotype turned up a few times. The rearrangement joins TRBV27 to TRBJ2-5; D remains ambiguous. V shed 6 bases and J shed 0 bases, with 11 bases lying between them. CDR3 size: 14 residues. Germline assignment: CDR1 MNHEY and CDR2 SMNVEV (reference sequence). CDR3 nucleotide sequence: TGTGCCAGCAGGGAAGACAAGTACCAAGAGACCCAGTACTTC. Amino acid sequence: CASREDKYQETQYF.

CDR3 DNA sequence: TGCAGTGCTAGTGGGCCCCCGTACCAAACCTATGGCTACACCTTC. It codes for CSASGPPYQTYGYTF. This chain connects TRBV20-1 to TRBJ1-2; D gene ambiguous. Germline CDR1 reads DFQATT; CDR2 reads SNEGSKA (reference sequence). The CDR3 loop spans 15 amino acids. V shed 3 bases and J shed 4 bases, with 18 bases lying between them.

This clonotype was found a few times. This chain joins TRBV6-1 and TRBJ1-6; D uncertain. Germline-derived CDR1 and CDR2 are MNHNS and SASEGT. V lost 0 bases to trimming and J lost 10 bases, with 10 bases between them. The CDR3 sequence is 14 residues long. CDR3 in amino acids: CASSEADGRSPLHF. CDR3 DNA sequence: TGTGCCAGCAGTGAAGCCGACGGAAGGTCACCCCTCCACTTT.

As regards this clonotype: Germline and junction disagree at one end, which may indicate a read error. The chain uses TRBV5-1 and TRBJ1-1, with a tentative D call TRBD1 (5 bases). Germline CDR1 is SGHRS and CDR2 is YFSETQ. The CDR3 is 15 amino acids. The CDR3 loop is CASSLWQGQNTQAFF. The CDR3 coding sequence is TGCGCCAGCAGCTTGTGGCAGGGCCAGAACACTCAAGCTTTCTTT.

This clonotype came up a few times. V is TRBV7-9 and J is TRBJ2-7, with no clear D. V shed 2 bases and J shed 0 bases, with 8 bases lying between them. This CDR3 comprises 14 residues. Germline-derived CDR1 and CDR2 are SEHNR and FQNEAQ (reference sequence). The CDR3: CASSLKDASYEQYF. CDR3 DNA sequence: TGTGCCAGCAGCTTAAAGGACGCCTCCTACGAGCAGTACTTC.

This clonotype came up a few times. The J gene is TRBJ1-1, the V gene TRBV12-3 or TRBV12-4; maybe TRBD1 (5 bases). The CDR3 is 14 amino acids. Trimming pared 7 bases from V and 6 bases from J, leaving 18 bases between. The CDR3 nucleotides read TGTGCCAGCACCGACTCACAGGTAATCGCTGAAGCTTTCTTT. Its protein product is CASTDSQVIAEAFF.

This clonotype was recorded many times. The chain carries TRBV20-1 and TRBJ2-7; D is perhaps TRBD2 (5 bases). Per the germline V gene, CDR1 is DFQATT and CDR2 is SNEGSKA (reference sequence). This CDR3 is 11 amino acids long. V was clipped by 6 bases and J by 4 bases, with 10 bases between them. This CDR3 reads CSAGGRYEQYV. The CDR3 nucleotides are TGCAGTGCCGGAGGACGTTACGAGCAGTACGTC.

This clonotype was counted only a few times. The V and J genes are TRBV11-2 and TRBJ2-3; D is ambiguous. From germline, CDR1 is SGHAT and CDR2 FQNNGV. The CDR3 runs to 14 residues. V gave up 2 bases and J gave up 3 bases, with 9 bases separating them. The CDR3 DNA sequence: TGTGCCAGCAGCTTAAGAAAGGGAACAGATACGCAGTATTTT. Its translation: CASSLRKGTDTQYF.

In its sample, this clonotype was seen many times. The chain links TRBV7-2 to TRBJ2-1; D is possibly TRBD2 (5 bases). The V gene's germline CDR1 is SGHTA and CDR2 FQGNSA. The ends were cut back, 5 bases at V and 5 bases at J, with 16 bases in the middle. CDR3 length equals 15 residues. Written as DNA, the CDR3 is TGTGCCAGCAGCCCCCACCCTAGCCGAAACAATGAGCAGTTCTTC. Its translation: CASSPHPSRNNEQFF.

J is TRBJ2-3 and V is TRBV21-1. TRBV21-1 represents a pseudogene. This CDR3 region has 9 residues. CDR3 protein: CASKPSQYF. CDR3 DNA sequence: TGTGCCAGCAAGCCATCGCAGTATTTT.

This chain links TRBV7-2 with TRBJ2-3, with TRBD2 matching 8 bases. V dropped 7 bases and J dropped 2; count of bases not matched to a gene: 8. The CDR3 sequence is 15 residues long. Per the germline V gene, CDR1 is SGHTA and CDR2 is FQGNSA. The CDR3 nucleotides read TGTGCCAGCAATGAGATGGGACTAGACACAGATACGCAGTATTTT. Its protein is CASNEMGLDTDTQYF.

J is TRBJ1-3 and V is TRBV5-1, with D possibly being TRBD1 (5 bases). Trimming pared 1 base from V and 0 bases from J, leaving 17 bases between. Germline CDR1 SGHRS, CDR2 YFSETQ. The length of the CDR3 is 18 residues. The CDR3, as DNA: TGCGCCAGCAGCTTGACGTCGGGCAGGGTAATCTCTGGAAACACCATATATTTT. Translated, it gives CASSLTSGRVISGNTIYF.

This clonotype was counted at least ten times. The DNA for the CDR3 is TGCAGTGCTAGAGCCTCCGGGGAACTGTACGTC. It translates to CSARASGELYV. The chain recombines TRBV20-1 with TRBJ2-7; D may be TRBD2 (5 bases). Germline V CDR1 and CDR2: DFQATT, SNEGSKA (reference sequence). Trimming removed 1 base from V and 12 bases from J, with 13 bases in between. CDR3 size: 11 residues.

This clonotype occurred a few times. The chain combines TRBV7-9 with TRBJ2-7; TRBD1 aligns across 7 bases. The germline gives CDR1 SEHNR, CDR2 FQNEAQ (reference sequence). The CDR3 consists of 14 residues. The J segment lost 0 bases and the V segment lost 5 bases, leaving 4 bases of the junction unmatched. CDR3 bases: TGTGCCAGCAGCATCGGGACAGCCTCCTACGAGCAGTACGTC. Translation: CASSIGTASYEQYV.

This chain connects TRBV12-3 or TRBV12-4 to TRBJ2-5; TRBD1 aligns across 9 bases. V dropped 6 bases and J dropped 5; count of bases not matched to a gene: 10. The CDR3 runs to 15 residues. CDR3 region: CASSSYSTGGETQYF. CDR3 in DNA: TGTGCCAGCAGCAGTTACTCGACAGGGGGGGAGACCCAGTACTTC.

This clonotype was observed a handful of times. This chain connects TRBV10-1 to TRBJ2-1; D may be TRBD1 (6 bases). The CDR3 runs to 15 residues. Germline V gene data show CDR1 as WNHNN and CDR2 as SYGVQD (reference sequence). Trimming left V 2 bases short and J 4 bases short, with 12 bases between. The CDR3 DNA follows: TGCGCCAGCAGTGAGATGGCAGGGACATACAATGAGCAGTTCTTC. Protein product: CASSEMAGTYNEQFF.

The chain uses TRBV7-2 and TRBJ2-5; D ambiguous. The CDR3 is 15 residues long. Germline CDR1 and CDR2: SGHTA and FQGNSA. Deletions cut 2 bases from V and 0 bases from J, with 10 bases between. CDR3 nucleotides: TGTGCCAGCAGCTTAAACCGACTGGACCAAGAGACCCAGTACTTC. Translating gives CASSLNRLDQETQYF.

This chain uses TRBV6-4 with TRBJ2-1; maybe TRBD1 (5 bases). The CDR3 extends over 16 amino acids. Between the trimmed V and J ends, which lost 0 bases and 7 bases, there was a span of 16 bases. Germline CDR1 MRHNA, CDR2 SNTAGT. CDR3 coding DNA: TGTGCCAGCAGTGACTCCTCTGGTATCAGGGCGAATGAGCAGTTCTTC. Translating it yields CASSDSSGIRANEQFF.

In its sample, this clonotype was seen many times. The rearrangement joins TRBV15 to TRBJ2-7; D remains unclear. V lost 0 bases to trimming and J lost 2 bases, with 2 bases between them. The germline CDR1 and CDR2 sequences are LNHNV and YYDKDF (reference sequence). The CDR3 sequence is 12 residues long. The CDR3 DNA reads as TGTGCCACCAGCAGAGAAACCTACGAGCAGTACTTC. Residues: CATSRETYEQYF.

There are many counts of this clonotype. The chain is built from TRBV9 and TRBJ1-6; 8 bases map to TRBD1. This CDR3 has 14 residues. V trimming: 3 bases; J trimming: 11 bases; junction bases outside the gene matches: 7. Germline CDR1 reads SGDLS; CDR2 reads YYNGEE. The CDR3, as DNA: TGTGCCAGCAGCGGAACAGGGGGGATGACACCCCTCCACTTT. This gives the protein CASSGTGGMTPLHF.

The sample holds a few counts of this clonotype. The genes are TRBV6-5 and TRBJ2-3; the D gene is possibly TRBD2 (5 bases). V was pared by 0 bases and J by 0 bases, with 13 bases between. Germline CDR1 MNHEY, CDR2 SVGAGI. The CDR3 consists of 17 residues. CDR3 sequence reads: CASSYSLAYRSTDTQYF. The CDR3, as DNA: TGTGCCAGCAGTTACTCTCTAGCTTACAGAAGCACAGATACGCAGTATTTT.

This chain connects TRBV28 to TRBJ2-1; 10 bases map to TRBD2. With 5 bases clipped from V and 6 bases from J, the junction kept 4 bases outside the gene matches. Per germline, CDR1 MDHEN and CDR2 SYDVKM. The CDR3 has 14 amino acids. CDR3 bases: TGTGCCAGCAGTAAGCGGGGGGGCCTCAATGAGCAGTTCTTC. Its translation is CASSKRGGLNEQFF.